The table lists the clone carrying this TCR beta chain with a few counts. TCRdb re-analysed the RT-PCR reads in MiXCR, keeping a single row per CDR3 protein. The sample contains about 570,000 distinct CDR3 sequences, 11% of which appear only once. This sample was included in a study of response to subunit inactivated influenza vaccine. V lost 1 base and J lost 7, with 16 bases in between. This CDR3 has 15 residues. Germline-derived CDR1 and CDR2 are SEHNR and FQNEAQ (reference sequence). This sample also appeared in a second study, on T cells expressing NK-cell markers. That publication notes: Generation of TCR beta cDNA was performed by 5'RACE template switching incorporating UMIs. Sorted CD3+CD56+NKG2C+, CD3+CD56+NKG2C- and CD3+CD56-NKG2C+ T cells provided the TCR beta repertoires. One of eight sequenced donors was HCMV-seronegative; the other seven were seropositive. An anti-gamma-delta TCR antibody was added in several experiments. It restricted sorting to alpha-beta TCR-expressing T cells. One observes that, in a few donors, these clonotypes were also the leading ones within the CD3+CD56-NKG2C+ fraction.

The sequencing here drew on PBMCs from blood, taken on the day of vaccination. This rearrangement joins TRBV7-9 to TRBJ2-5; D is undetermined. The sequence came from a man between 45 and 60 years old who received an inactivated influenza vaccine. This CDR3 reads CASSLGGPMSGTQYF. The CDR3 nucleotides are TGTGCCAGCAGCTTAGGGGGTCCCATGTCGGGGACCCAGTACTTC.